The source of this T cell receptor beta chain is a study of identical twins. Findings and caveats of the study: Compared with models, monozygotic twins showed more out-of-frame TCR alpha sharing.

V lost 4 bases, J lost 0 bases, and 9 bases lay in between. The germline V gene encodes CDR1 MGHRA and CDR2 YSYEKL. This CDR3 region has 14 residues. In every case, the donor was a healthy Caucasian. cDNA carried unique molecular identifiers, and a universal primer site was added by template switching. A single record per CDR3 protein comes from TCRdb applying MiXCR to the 5' RACE reads. The table has hundreds of thousands of distinct CDR3 sequences, 5.5% to 6.5% seen once. This clonotype was observed many times. The antigen is undetermined. Sequencing input: naive T cells sorted from blood. V gene TRBV4-1 combines with J gene TRBJ1-1; D uncertain. This TCR was sampled from a man younger than 30 in good health. In DNA, the CDR3 is TGCGCCAGCAGCCCACTGACCCTGAACACTGAAGCTTTCTTT. Translated, it gives CASSPLTLNTEAFF.